The 30 T cell receptor beta chains reported below all come from one sample, sequenced in a study of T cells expressing NK-cell markers. TCRdb reprocessed the 5' RACE reads and reports one entry per CDR3 protein, with no DNA. The listing contains 130,000 to 150,000 distinct CDR3 sequences. Sequences were obtained from blood T cells: a sorted CD56 or NKG2C T cell subset, CD4+ or CD8+ T cells, or bulk PBMC T cells (not recorded which). The receptors come from a young man in good health.

J is TRBJ1-2 and V is TRBV29-1; checking the TCRdb D call of TRBD1 is not possible without DNA. In germline, CDR1 is SQVTM, CDR2 ANQGSEA. The CDR3 spans 14 residues. This chain's CDR3 is CSVVGTGKGYGYTF.

CDR3 in amino acids: CASALAGAMAETQYF. The chain has TRBV9 and TRBJ2-5; TCRdb selects TRBD2, and the lack of DNA leaves this call unchecked. CDR1 and CDR2 (germline): SGDLS, YYNGEE. This CDR3 has 15 amino acids.

This rearrangement joins TRBV3-1 to TRBJ2-1. The CDR3 contains 15 residues. CDR1 and CDR2 from the germline V gene are LGHDT and YNNKEL (reference sequence). This chain's CDR3 is CASSHTGGSYNEQFF.

The gene calls are TRBV20-1 and TRBJ2-3; TCRdb picks TRBD2, but there is no DNA to check that call. The germline V gene encodes CDR1 DFQATT and CDR2 SNEGSKA (reference sequence). CDR3 length: 17 amino acids. This chain's CDR3 is CSARKLAGGMGADTQYF.

The rearrangement links TRBV30 to TRBJ2-7; the D call of TRBD1 rests on TCRdb alone, since no DNA is present to check it. Germline CDR1 and CDR2: GTSNPN and SVGIG (reference sequence). The CDR3 covers 13 residues. The chain's CDR3 is CAWSNTPPYEQYF. Complete variable domain (other parts from reference TRBV30 and TRBJ2-7): SQTIHQWPATLVQPVGSPLSLECTVEGTSNPNLYWYRQAAGRGLQLLFYSVGIGQISSEVPQNLSASRPQDRQFILSSKKLLLSDSGFYLCAWSNTPPYEQYFGPGTRLTVT.

The CDR3 here is CASSLGGGQFF. This chain links TRBV27 with TRBJ2-1; lacking DNA, the TRBD1 call made by TCRdb goes unchecked. CDR3 length: 11 residues. Germline V CDR1 and CDR2: MNHEY, SMNVEV (reference sequence).

The V call is TRBV11-1, the J call TRBJ2-1. The germline gives CDR1 SGHAT, CDR2 FQDESV (reference sequence). The CDR3 runs to 15 residues. The CDR3 sequence is CASSIYRGSYNEQFF.

This rearrangement joins TRBV25-1 to TRBJ2-1. CDR1 and CDR2 (germline): MGHDK, SYGVNS. This CDR3 comprises 11 residues. CDR3 protein: CASTIAAEQFF.

The J gene is TRBJ2-2, the V gene TRBV2; TCRdb selects TRBD2, and the lack of DNA leaves this call unchecked. CDR1 and CDR2 (germline): SNHLY, FYNNEI. This CDR3 contains 14 residues. Here the CDR3 reads CASSLPGGAGELFF. Based on the CDR3 plus reference TRBV2 and TRBJ2-2, the full variable domain is EPEVTQTPSHQVTQMGQEVILRCVPISNHLYFYWYRQILGQKVEFLVSFYNNEISEKSEIFDDQFSVERPDGSNFTLKIRSTKLEDSAMYFCASSLPGGAGELFFGEGSRLTVL.

The V call is TRBV28, the J call TRBJ2-1; TCRdb's D call, TRBD1, is unchecked because there is no DNA. The CDR3 sequence is 16 residues long. Per the germline V gene, CDR1 is MDHEN and CDR2 is SYDVKM. This CDR3 reads CASSFTRTGNYNEQFF.

The V and J genes are TRBV29-1 and TRBJ2-2; TCRdb's assignment of TRBD1 cannot be checked, as there is no DNA. This CDR3 region has 14 residues. From germline, CDR1 is SQVTM and CDR2 ANQGSEA. The CDR3 protein is CSVAGVRNTGELFF.

The genes are TRBV11-2 and TRBJ2-1; lacking DNA, the TRBD1 call made by TCRdb goes unchecked. Germline V lookup: CDR1 SGHAT, CDR2 FQNNGV. The CDR3 spans 14 residues. The CDR3 loop is CASSSPRTVNEQFF. Complete variable domain (other parts from reference TRBV11-2 and TRBJ2-1): EAGVAQSPRYKIIEKRQSVAFWCNPISGHATLYWYQQILGQGPKLLIQFQNNGVVDDSQLPKDRFSAERLKGVDSTLKIQPAKLEDSAVYLCASSSPRTVNEQFFGPGTRLTVL.

This rearrangement joins TRBV7-8 to TRBJ2-1; absent DNA, TCRdb's TRBD1 call cannot be checked. The CDR3 runs to 17 residues. Germline CDR1 is SGHVS and CDR2 is FQNEAQ. Here the CDR3 reads CASSTTDRQGEYNEQFF.

The CDR3 loop reads CASSPGLEQETQYF. This chain connects TRBV18 to TRBJ2-5; the D call from TCRdb, TRBD2, cannot be confirmed without DNA. The germline V gene has CDR1 KGHSH and CDR2 LQKENI. The CDR3 covers 14 residues.

The chain carries TRBV10-2 and TRBJ2-3; lacking DNA, the TRBD1 call made by TCRdb goes unchecked. The CDR3 consists of 16 residues. Germline V gives CDR1 WSHSY, CDR2 SAAADI. This CDR3 is CASSEYRSPHTDTQYF.

The J gene is TRBJ1-1, the V gene TRBV12-3 or TRBV12-4; with no DNA, the TCRdb D assignment of TRBD1 cannot be verified. This CDR3 region has 13 residues. The CDR3 spells CASDHPGGTEAFF.

The chain combines TRBV30 with TRBJ1-1; the D gene TCRdb calls, TRBD1, cannot be checked with no DNA. The CDR3 runs to 15 residues. CDR1 and CDR2 (germline): GTSNPN, SVGIG (reference sequence). CDR3 sequence reads: CAWSEFRGLNTEAFF.

The J gene is TRBJ2-7, the V gene TRBV5-5; TCRdb calls TRBD1, which cannot be checked without DNA. The CDR3 extends over 18 amino acids. Germline CDR1 and CDR2: SGHKS and YYEKEE (reference sequence). CDR3 protein: CASSLDLTGIEGVIEQYF. Together with reference TRBV5-5 and TRBJ2-7, the CDR3 gives the full variable domain: DAGVTQSPTHLIKTRGQQVTLRCSPISGHKSVSWYQQVLGQGPQFIFQYYEKEERGRGNFPDRFSARQFPNYSSELNVNALLLGDSALYLCASSLDLTGIEGVIEQYFGPGTRLTVT.

This chain joins TRBV20-1 and TRBJ2-1. This CDR3 has 11 residues. Germline V gene sequence: CDR1 DFQATT, CDR2 SNEGSKA (reference sequence). CDR3 loop: CSASGTGEQFF.

The CDR3 is CASSLLRDALGNEQFF. The chain uses TRBV6-1 and TRBJ2-1; TCRdb reports TRBD2, a call that lacks DNA to check it against. In germline, CDR1 is MNHNS, CDR2 SASEGT. The CDR3 runs to 16 residues.

The rearrangement links TRBV7-8 to TRBJ2-7; without DNA, the TCRdb call of TRBD2 cannot be checked. This CDR3 is built from 18 residues. Per germline, CDR1 SGHVS and CDR2 FQNEAQ. CDR3: CASSLVLAGGPESYEQYF. Full variable domain (rest looked up from reference TRBV7-8 and TRBJ2-7): GAGVSQSPRYKVAKRGQDVALRCDPISGHVSLFWYQQALGQGPEFLTYFQNEAQLDKSGLPSDRFFAERPEGSVSTLKIQRTQQEDSAVYLCASSLVLAGGPESYEQYFGPGTRLTVT.

The J gene is TRBJ1-5, the V gene TRBV27; TCRdb calls TRBD1, which cannot be checked without DNA. Germline CDR1 MNHEY, CDR2 SMNVEV (reference sequence). This CDR3 region has 14 residues. CDR3 loop: CASSFAGGNQPQHF.

V usage is TRBV3-1 and J usage is TRBJ2-5; the TRBD2 assignment by TCRdb is unverifiable without DNA. Germline V gives CDR1 LGHDT, CDR2 YNNKEL (reference sequence). The CDR3 consists of 15 residues. CDR3 region: CASSQDSGVKETQYF.

The chain uses TRBV20-1 and TRBJ1-6; the D gene TCRdb calls, TRBD1, cannot be checked with no DNA. The CDR3 spans 20 residues. Per germline, CDR1 DFQATT and CDR2 SNEGSKA (reference sequence). Here the CDR3 reads CSARIVTPRQRSSYNSPLHF.

The V gene is TRBV15, the J gene TRBJ2-1; TCRdb calls TRBD2, which cannot be checked without DNA. CDR1 LNHNV and CDR2 YYDKDF come from the germline V gene (reference sequence). The CDR3 has 15 amino acids. CDR3 protein: CATSRVAGVINEQFF.

The chain has TRBV29-1 and TRBJ2-7; TCRdb gives TRBD2 as the D gene, but with no DNA this cannot be confirmed. The CDR3 runs 13 residues. Germline loops: CDR1 SQVTM, CDR2 ANQGSEA. CDR3 region: CSVAATNTYEQYF.

The rearrangement joins TRBV5-4 to TRBJ2-7; TCRdb outputs TRBD2, but without DNA this stays unchecked. This CDR3 is 15 amino acids long. CDR1 and CDR2 from the germline V gene are SGHNT and YYREEE (reference sequence). The CDR3: CASSPLAGDSYEQYF.

V gene TRBV13 combines with J gene TRBJ2-1. CDR3 length equals 15 residues. Germline CDR1 is PRHDT and CDR2 is FYEKMQ (reference sequence). The CDR3 here is CASSFGLGSYNEQFF. The variable domain in full, completed from reference TRBV13 and TRBJ2-1, reads AAGVIQSPRHLIKEKRETATLKCYPIPRHDTVYWYQQGPGQDPQFLISFYEKMQSDKGSIPDRFSAQQFSDYHSELNMSSLELGDSALYFCASSFGLGSYNEQFFGPGTRLTVL.

CDR3 protein: CASSYDPGGEAFF. The chain has TRBV6-2 or TRBV6-3 and TRBJ1-1. Looked up from germline, CDR1 is MNHEY and CDR2 is SVGEGT. The CDR3 length is 13 residues.

The chain couples TRBV5-1 to TRBJ2-1; TCRdb calls TRBD2, which cannot be checked without DNA. Looked up from germline, CDR1 is SGHRS and CDR2 is YFSETQ. CDR3 length equals 12 residues. The CDR3 reads CASSFVGGEQFF.